This T cell receptor (beta chain) was sequenced during a study of cytomegalovirus exposure and HLA in healthy donors. The wider study: A previous analysis identified 100 million or so unique TCR beta sequences derived from roughly 190 million T cells. The study's early data release held 80 million to 95 million unique TCRs from HLA-typed donors.

General study findings and limits: Investigators reported under 200 TCR beta chains as tied to cytomegalovirus. A later analysis showed HLA-associated TCR beta chains outstripping equally common others in clonal expansion.

This PCR relied on a set of 60 Vbeta primers and 13 Jbeta primers. Data came from immunoSEQ multiplex PCR; TCRdb stores just in-frame clones and leaves some out. This repertoire shows 100,000 or so clones, about 88% found once; its top ten account for under 2.5%. The V end lost 0 bases, the J end lost 7 bases, and 9 bases lay between the germline ends. Germline-derived CDR1 and CDR2 are SQVTM and ANQGSEA. The CDR3 is made up of 13 amino acids. A note on this clone: Its matching antigen is unknown.

This receptor was identified in a man between 18 and 35 years old in good health and CMV-seronegative. The gene calls are TRBV29-1 and TRBJ1-4, with TRBD1 as a possible D gene (6 bases). The sample was PBMCs. The CDR3 DNA follows: TGCAGCGTTGAAGACAGGGGCCTTGAAAAACTGTTTTTT. It yields the protein CSVEDRGLEKLFF.